A selection of T cell receptor beta chains follows, all from one sample in a study of cytotoxic CD8 clonotypes in ibrutinib-treated CLL. Assay used: immunoSEQ multiplex PCR; TCRdb lists only in-frame clones, some missing. The data hold approximately 350,000 clones, with roughly 67% observed a single time. Sequences were derived from PBMCs, sampled after 36 months of ibrutinib treatment. Receptors originate from a human donor with chronic lymphocytic leukemia. Both conserved end residues are part of each CDR3. The order of the fields is D gene, clone size, V gene, CDR3 length, J gene, CDR3 protein, CDR3 DNA. D genes are given only for firm matches. Size is omitted from some rows. Given values are once, few, many or a class for expanded clones.

d_call: NA; clone_size: NA; v_call: TRBV21-1; cdr3_length: 13; j_call: TRBJ2-1; cdr3_aa: CASSRSKWGEQFF; cdr3_nt: TGTGCCAGCAGCAGGTCTAAGTGGGGAGAGCAGTTCTTC
d_call: NA; clone_size: once; v_call: TRBV7-3; cdr3_length: 15; j_call: TRBJ2-5; cdr3_aa: CASSRGLFRQETQYF; cdr3_nt: TGTGCCAGCAGCCGTGGACTCTTCAGGCAAGAGACCCAGTACTTC
d_call: NA; clone_size: NA; v_call: TRBV9; cdr3_length: 19; j_call: TRBJ2-1; cdr3_aa: CASSSPRTREGPYYNEQFF; cdr3_nt: TGTGCCAGCAGCTCCCCGAGGACTCGAGAAGGACCGTACTACAATGAGCAGTTCTTC
d_call: NA; clone_size: NA; v_call: TRBV7-8; cdr3_length: 14; j_call: TRBJ1-2; cdr3_aa: CASSLEGGVGGYTF; cdr3_nt: TGTGCCAGCAGCTTAGAAGGGGGGGTCGGAGGCTACACCTTC
d_call: TRBD2; clone_size: few; v_call: TRBV29-1; cdr3_length: 13; j_call: TRBJ2-2; cdr3_aa: CSVFSGTGGELFF; cdr3_nt: TGCAGCGTTTTCAGCGGGACGGGCGGGGAGCTGTTTTTT
d_call: NA; clone_size: NA; v_call: TRBV7-8; cdr3_length: 13; j_call: TRBJ2-5; cdr3_aa: CASSLAGRETQYF; cdr3_nt: TGTGCCAGCAGCTTAGCGGGTAGAGAGACCCAGTACTTC
d_call: TRBD1; clone_size: once; v_call: TRBV7-6; cdr3_length: 16; j_call: TRBJ1-3; cdr3_aa: CASSLGQGDAGNTIYF; cdr3_nt: TGTGCCAGCAGCTTAGGGCAGGGGGACGCTGGAAACACCATATATTTT
d_call: NA; clone_size: once; v_call: TRBV28; cdr3_length: 15; j_call: TRBJ2-7; cdr3_aa: CASSFPGAPTYEQYF; cdr3_nt: TGTGCCAGCAGTTTCCCAGGGGCGCCCACCTACGAGCAGTACTTC
d_call: TRBD1; clone_size: NA; v_call: TRBV9; cdr3_length: 17; j_call: TRBJ2-2; cdr3_aa: CASSVSPGQGNTGELFF; cdr3_nt: TGTGCCAGCAGCGTAAGCCCGGGACAGGGGAACACCGGGGAGCTGTTTTTT
d_call: NA; clone_size: NA; v_call: TRBV29-1; cdr3_length: 13; j_call: TRBJ1-3; cdr3_aa: CSAQRPGGNTIYF; cdr3_nt: TGCAGCGCCCAGCGCCCCGGAGGAAACACCATATATTTT
d_call: NA; clone_size: once; v_call: TRBV6-5; cdr3_length: 14; j_call: TRBJ1-1; cdr3_aa: CASSIRGVNTEAFF; cdr3_nt: TGTGCCAGCAGCATCAGGGGTGTGAACACTGAAGCTTTCTTT
d_call: TRBD1; clone_size: NA; v_call: TRBV12-5; cdr3_length: 16; j_call: TRBJ1-2; cdr3_aa: CASGGPGGSSHYGYTF; cdr3_nt: TGTGCTAGTGGAGGCCCAGGGGGCTCTAGTCACTATGGCTACACCTTC
d_call: NA; clone_size: NA; v_call: TRBV6-5; cdr3_length: 13; j_call: TRBJ1-1; cdr3_aa: CASSYAENTEAFF; cdr3_nt: TGTGCCAGCAGTTACGCGGAGAACACTGAAGCTTTCTTT
d_call: NA; clone_size: NA; v_call: TRBV20-1; cdr3_length: 11; j_call: TRBJ2-1; cdr3_aa: CSARERDRQFF; cdr3_nt: TGCAGTGCTAGAGAGCGGGATCGGCAGTTCTTC
d_call: TRBD2; clone_size: NA; v_call: TRBV9; cdr3_length: 14; j_call: TRBJ2-3; cdr3_aa: CASRKAGEADTQYF; cdr3_nt: TGTGCCAGCAGAAAAGCGGGAGAGGCAGATACGCAGTATTTT
d_call: TRBD1; clone_size: NA; v_call: TRBV9; cdr3_length: 13; j_call: TRBJ1-3; cdr3_aa: CASRGTERNTIYF; cdr3_nt: TGTGCCAGCAGGGGGACAGAAAGAAACACCATATATTTT
d_call: NA; clone_size: NA; v_call: TRBV5-1; cdr3_length: 16; j_call: TRBJ2-1; cdr3_aa: CASSLAATGSYNEQFF; cdr3_nt: TGCGCCAGCAGCTTGGCAGCGACGGGCTCCTACAATGAGCAGTTCTTC
d_call: NA; clone_size: once; v_call: TRBV18; cdr3_length: 17; j_call: TRBJ1-5; cdr3_aa: CASSSIGSQASNQPQHF; cdr3_nt: TGTGCCAGCTCATCCATCGGGTCGCAGGCCAGCAATCAGCCCCAGCATTTT
d_call: NA; clone_size: NA; v_call: TRBV18; cdr3_length: 13; j_call: TRBJ1-5; cdr3_aa: CASSQDRNQPQHF; cdr3_nt: TGTGCCAGCTCACAAGACAGGAATCAGCCCCAGCATTTT
d_call: NA; clone_size: NA; v_call: TRBV9; cdr3_length: 18; j_call: TRBJ2-6; cdr3_aa: CASSVEEGAPGGANVLTF; cdr3_nt: TGTGCCAGCAGCGTAGAGGAGGGTGCACCTGGGGGGGCCAACGTCCTGACTTTC
d_call: TRBD2; clone_size: NA; v_call: TRBV27; cdr3_length: 19; j_call: TRBJ2-2; cdr3_aa: CASSLYRLAGGPGTGELFF; cdr3_nt: TGTGCCAGCAGTTTATACCGACTAGCGGGAGGGCCGGGGACCGGGGAGCTGTTTTTT
d_call: NA; clone_size: once; v_call: TRBV9; cdr3_length: 14; j_call: TRBJ2-3; cdr3_aa: CASSVWGSTDTQYF; cdr3_nt: TGTGCCAGCAGCGTATGGGGTAGCACAGATACGCAGTATTTT
d_call: NA; clone_size: NA; v_call: TRBV10-3; cdr3_length: 13; j_call: TRBJ2-5; cdr3_aa: CAISGGREGTQYF; cdr3_nt: TGTGCCATCAGTGGGGGACGGGAAGGGACCCAGTACTTC
d_call: NA; clone_size: NA; v_call: TRBV6-5; cdr3_length: 13; j_call: TRBJ2-7; cdr3_aa: CASSYPGSYEQYF; cdr3_nt: TGTGCCAGCAGTTACCCAGGCTCCTACGAGCAGTACTTC
d_call: NA; clone_size: NA; v_call: TRBV10-3; cdr3_length: 12; j_call: TRBJ2-2; cdr3_aa: CAISESETKVFF; cdr3_nt: TGTGCCATCAGTGAGTCGGAAACGAAGGTGTTTTTT
d_call: NA; clone_size: few; v_call: TRBV9; cdr3_length: 14; j_call: TRBJ1-2; cdr3_aa: CASSVVGSNYGYTF; cdr3_nt: TGTGCCAGCAGCGTAGTGGGGAGCAACTATGGCTACACCTTC
d_call: TRBD1; clone_size: NA; v_call: TRBV6-6; cdr3_length: 14; j_call: TRBJ1-4; cdr3_aa: CASSRDRGREKLFF; cdr3_nt: TGTGCCAGCAGCCGGGACAGGGGACGGGAAAAACTGTTTTTT
d_call: NA; clone_size: NA; v_call: TRBV5-1; cdr3_length: 14; j_call: TRBJ1-2; cdr3_aa: CASSLEKNTYGYTF; cdr3_nt: TGCGCCAGCAGCTTGGAAAAAAACACGTATGGCTACACCTTC
d_call: NA; clone_size: few; v_call: TRBV25-1; cdr3_length: 16; j_call: TRBJ2-7; cdr3_aa: CASSAGQPTFSYEQYF; cdr3_nt: TGTGCCAGCAGTGCCGGACAGCCAACATTCTCCTACGAGCAGTACTTC
d_call: NA; clone_size: NA; v_call: TRBV5-6; cdr3_length: 15; j_call: TRBJ1-3; cdr3_aa: CASSLNRFKGNTIYF; cdr3_nt: TGTGCCAGCAGCCTTAACAGGTTTAAAGGAAACACCATATATTTT
d_call: NA; clone_size: NA; v_call: TRBV7-8; cdr3_length: 11; j_call: TRBJ2-1; cdr3_aa: CASSLNNEQFF; cdr3_nt: TGTGCCAGCAGCCTCAACAATGAGCAGTTCTTC